The 3 T cell receptor beta chains below were found in one sample sequenced in a study of blood T cell repertoires in COVID-19. Generated by immunoSEQ multiplex PCR, the TCRdb table keeps only in-frame clones and is missing some. The sample shows over 200,000 clones, about 86% of them seen only once. The specimen sequenced was peripheral blood. These receptors were taken from a man aged 40-55 years with active or convalescent COVID-19.

V and J are TRBV5-1 and TRBJ2-2; TRBD2 matches at 8 bases. This CDR3 is 15 amino acids long. Looked up from germline, CDR1 is SGHRS and CDR2 is YFSETQ. V shed 1 base, J shed 5 bases, and the junction held 4 bases outside the gene matches. The CDR3 reads CASSLFASGTGELFF. The CDR3 nucleotides read TGCGCCAGCAGCTTGTTCGCTAGCGGGACCGGGGAGCTGTTTTTT.

The chain couples TRBV7-9 to TRBJ1-2, with D possibly matching TRBD1 (6 bases). The germline CDR1 and CDR2 sequences are SEHNR and FQNEAQ (reference sequence). Trimming shortened V by 6 bases and J by 3 bases, and 14 bases separated the two germline ends. This CDR3 is built from 14 residues. The CDR3 region is CASSITGGDYGYTF. The CDR3 DNA reads as TGTGCCAGCAGTATAACTGGGGGCGACTATGGCTACACCTTC.

The chain recombines TRBV6-5 with TRBJ1-6, with a possible D match to TRBD1 (5 bases). Germline loops: CDR1 MNHEY, CDR2 SVGAGI. The V gene lost 5 bases and the J gene lost 9 bases, with 8 bases spanning the gap. The CDR3 contains 12 residues. CDR3 residues: CASSRQGSPLHF. The CDR3 DNA follows: TGTGCCAGCAGTAGGCAGGGTTCACCCCTCCACTTT.